Shown below are 7 T cell receptor beta chains from a single sample sequenced in a study of blood T cells in healthy people across ages. Sample-barcoded 5' priming and a J-beta primer mix drove a second PCR of about 6 to 12 cycles. From the 5' RACE reads, TCRdb called clonotypes with MiXCR, one entry per CDR3 protein. Of hundreds of thousands of distinct CDR3 sequences in the sample, 45% to 50% are singletons; the top ten hold around a third. The sequencing sample was made of blood. The receptors were sampled from a woman in her sixties in good health.

The chain links TRBV12-3 or TRBV12-4 to TRBJ2-4; the D call may be TRBD1 or TRBD2 (5 bases each). Trimming stripped 3 bases from V and 6 bases from J, with 9 bases between. The CDR3 covers 13 residues. CDR3 DNA sequence: TGTGCCAGCAGTTTGTGGGACGCAAACATTCAGTACTTC. Amino acid sequence: CASSLWDANIQYF.

The chain recombines TRBV20-1 with TRBJ2-5, with 7 bases matching TRBD1. The CDR3 spans 12 residues. The germline gives CDR1 DFQATT, CDR2 SNEGSKA (reference sequence). J lost 11 bases, V lost 3 bases, and 9 bases had no gene match. This chain's CDR3 is CSARASPGQQYF. The CDR3 DNA sequence: TGCAGTGCTAGGGCCTCACCGGGACAGCAGTACTTC.

This clonotype turned up a few times. The V call is TRBV5-1, the J call TRBJ2-5; a possible D gene is TRBD2 (5 bases). TRBJ2-7 matches the DNA end more closely, so the J call is doubtful. This CDR3 comprises 12 residues. Germline V gives CDR1 SGHRS, CDR2 YFSETQ. The CDR3: CASSQTTLEQYF. In DNA, the CDR3 is TGCGCCAGCAGCCAGACTACCCTCGAGCAGTACTTC.

The genes are TRBV7-8 and TRBJ2-6; a weak D match, TRBD2 (5 bases). The length of the CDR3 is 15 residues. CDR1 and CDR2 from the germline V gene are SGHVS and FQNEAQ. Trimming pared 2 bases from V and 2 bases from J, leaving 7 bases between. The chain's CDR3 is CASSLQEAGANVLTF. As DNA, the CDR3 is TGTGCCAGCAGCTTACAGGAGGCTGGGGCCAACGTCCTGACTTTC.

The chain is built from TRBV27 and TRBJ1-2, with 9 bases lining up with TRBD1. The CDR3 has 15 amino acids. Germline CDR1 and CDR2: MNHEY and SMNVEV (reference sequence). After removal of 6 bases from V and 4 bases from J, the junction contained 9 bases not matched to a gene. The CDR3 DNA follows: TGTGCCAGCAGGCACCAGAACAGGGGGCCCTATGGCTACACCTTC. Translating gives CASRHQNRGPYGYTF.

The chain joins TRBV7-9 to TRBJ2-7, with 12 positions matching TRBD2. CDR3 length: 15 amino acids. CDR1 is SEHNR and CDR2 is FQNEAQ in the germline V gene (reference sequence). The junction had 6 bases not matched to a gene; V was cut back by 5 bases and J by 4 bases. CDR3 nucleotides: TGTGCCAGCAGCCTCCGGACTAGCGGGAAATACGAGCAGTACTTC. Protein sequence: CASSLRTSGKYEQYF.

The chain combines TRBV7-2 with TRBJ2-5, with 9 bases that match TRBD2. The tail of the sequence fits TRBJ2-7 better, so the J call may be wrong. CDR3 length: 15 amino acids. Per germline, CDR1 SGHTA and CDR2 FQGNSA. The CDR3 DNA sequence: TGTGCCAGCAACCTCGGGGCTAGCGGGATAGTCGAGCAGTACTTC. Translated: CASNLGASGIVEQYF.